One sample yielded the 7 T cell receptor beta chains listed below, sequenced in a study of long-term antiretroviral therapy in people with HIV. The immunoSEQ assay was v3.0, run at survey level. Using immunoSEQ multiplex PCR, the repertoire was profiled, and TCRdb retains in-frame clones only, with some absent. Among about 33,000 clones listed, about 96% were seen once. The specimen comprised unsorted PBMCs, sampled roughly 6.4 years after starting antiretroviral therapy. These receptors were taken from a man younger than 45 with HIV.

V gene TRBV7-9 combines with J gene TRBJ2-3; possibly TRBD2 for D (6 bases). The germline CDR1 and CDR2 sequences are SEHNR and FQNEAQ (reference sequence). V gave up 1 base and J gave up 2 bases, with 13 bases separating them. The CDR3 spans 16 residues. The CDR3 loop is CASSLEAGLTTDTQYF. CDR3 in DNA: TGTGCCAGCAGCTTAGAGGCGGGACTTACCACAGATACGCAGTATTTT.

This chain uses TRBV4-1 with TRBJ1-2; the D gene is possibly TRBD1 (5 bases). CDR3 length: 14 residues. Germline CDR1 and CDR2: MGHRA and YSYEKL. V was cut by 3 bases and J by 6 bases, with 14 bases left in between. CDR3 sequence reads: CASSQMGQSNGYTF. The CDR3 DNA follows: TGCGCCAGCAGCCAGATGGGGCAGAGTAATGGCTACACCTTC.

V gene TRBV9 combines with J gene TRBJ2-5, with TRBD2 matching 7 bases. The CDR3 spans 15 residues. The germline gives CDR1 SGDLS, CDR2 YYNGEE. Unmatched junction bases numbered 4, after V lost 1 base and J lost 1 base. The DNA of the CDR3 is TGTGCCAGCAGCGTATGGGGCGGGAGCCAAGAGACCCAGTACTTC. The encoded protein is CASSVWGGSQETQYF. Filled out from reference TRBV9 and TRBJ2-5, the complete variable domain reads DSGVTQTPKHLITATGQRVTLRCSPRSGDLSVYWYQQSLDQGLQFLIQYYNGEERAKGNILERFSAQQFPDLHSELNLSSLELGDSALYFCASSVWGGSQETQYFGPGTRLLVL.

The rearrangement joins TRBV7-8 to TRBJ1-2, with D uncertain. The germline V gene encodes CDR1 SGHVS and CDR2 FQNEAQ. The CDR3 spans 12 residues. Trimming stripped 3 bases from V and 3 bases from J, with 5 bases between. CDR3 in DNA: TGTGCCAGCAGCTTCGGGGACTATGGCTACACCTTC. Translated: CASSFGDYGYTF.

V gene TRBV6-5 combines with J gene TRBJ1-1; TRBD1 aligns across 8 bases. Germline CDR1 MNHEY, CDR2 SVGAGI. The J segment lost 4 bases and the V segment lost 4 bases, leaving 2 bases of the junction unmatched. The CDR3 totals 13 residues. The CDR3 DNA follows: TGTGCCAGCAGTTTTGACAGGGGCACTGAAGCTTTCTTT. This translates into CASSFDRGTEAFF.

V usage is TRBV6-4 and J usage is TRBJ2-3; TRBD1 aligns across 7 bases. J lost 2 bases, V lost 8 bases, and 4 bases had no gene match. The V gene's germline CDR1 is MRHNA and CDR2 SNTAGT. This CDR3 is 13 amino acids long. CDR3 DNA sequence: TGTGCCAGCTGGGACAGAAACACAGATACGCAGTATTTT. As protein: CASWDRNTDTQYF.

The chain is built from TRBV9 and TRBJ1-2, with D perhaps matching TRBD1 (5 bases). Germline V gene sequence: CDR1 SGDLS, CDR2 YYNGEE. Trimming stripped 4 bases from V and 4 bases from J, with 14 bases between. The CDR3 is made up of 14 amino acids. Written as DNA, the CDR3 is TGTGCCAGCAGCCCCAGGGACCGGGTCTATGGCTACACCTTC. Translated: CASSPRDRVYGYTF.